This is a list of T cell receptor beta chains from one sample in a study of T cells in localized non-small cell lung cancer. Some clones are missing from TCRdb's copy, which holds only in-frame ones; the method was immunoSEQ multiplex PCR. The sample lists around 24,000 clones, roughly 90% occurring once. The sequences come from peripheral blood, collected before any cancer treatment. The receptors originated from a male donor aged 60 or older with stage I squamous cell lung carcinoma. Both conserved end residues are part of each CDR3. Fields, in order: V gene, D gene, J gene, clone size, CDR3 DNA, CDR3 protein. The D gene is left open where the match is weak. Expanded clones get a size class; other rows say once, few or many, or leave the size out.

TRBV7-3,TRBD1,TRBJ2-7,.,TGTGCCAGCAGCTTATACCCGCAGGGGGCGGGGCACGAGCAGTACTTC,CASSLYPQGAGHEQYF
TRBV6-1,.,TRBJ2-7,few,TGTGCCAGCAGTACCGTAGGCAAGAGATACGAGCAGTACTTC,CASSTVGKRYEQYF
TRBV13,.,TRBJ2-7,.,TGTGCCAGCAGCTTAGATTCGGGTAATCCCTACGAGCAGTACTTC,CASSLDSGNPYEQYF
TRBV11-2,TRBD2,TRBJ2-1,.,TGTGCCAGCAGCTTAGTTTCCGGGAGGCACAATGAGCAGTTCTTC,CASSLVSGRHNEQFF
TRBV5-1,.,TRBJ2-3,.,TGCGCCAGCAGCTTTCTTGAGGGGCATGGAGATACGCAGTATTTT,CASSFLEGHGDTQYF
TRBV7-9,.,TRBJ2-2,.,TGTGCCAGCACTCTAGTCGGGGGAGGTTGGACCGGGGAGCTGTTTTTT,CASTLVGGGWTGELFF
TRBV7-7,TRBD2,TRBJ2-7,.,TGTGCTAGCAGCCCGACTAGCATCTCCTACGAGCAGTACTTC,CASSPTSISYEQYF
TRBV2,TRBD1,TRBJ1-4,once,TGTGCCAGCACTCTACAGGGGTTAAATGAAAAACTGTTTTTT,CASTLQGLNEKLFF
TRBV6-1,.,TRBJ2-7,.,TGTGCCAGCAGCGCTGACTCCTACGAGCAGTACTTC,CASSADSYEQYF
TRBV6-1,.,TRBJ1-5,.,TGTGCCAGCAGAGACAGTTATAGCAATCAGCCCCAGCATTTT,CASRDSYSNQPQHF
TRBV9,.,TRBJ2-7,.,TGTGCCAGCAGCGCCACAGGGCGCTACGAGCAGTACTTC,CASSATGRYEQYF
TRBV11-2,.,TRBJ2-3,once,TGTGCCAGCAGCTCGGCTTTTTCAGATACGCAGTATTTT,CASSSAFSDTQYF
TRBV30,.,TRBJ2-3,.,TGTGCCTGGAGTTGGGGAGATACGCAGTATTTT,CAWSWGDTQYF
TRBV7-9,.,TRBJ2-7,once,TGTGCCAGCAGCCAAATCGACTCGGAGCAGTACTTC,CASSQIDSEQYF
TRBV6-6,.,TRBJ2-7,.,TGTGCCAGCAGTTTCTTACCGGGGCGAGGCGAGCAGTACTTC,CASSFLPGRGEQYF
TRBV18,TRBD1,TRBJ2-3,.,TGTGCCAGCTCACCAAAGGACAGGGGGAAAAATACGCAGTATTTT,CASSPKDRGKNTQYF
TRBV7-2,.,TRBJ2-1,.,TGTGCCAGCAGCCAACAAAGCGCAAGCTCCTACAATGAGCAGTTCTTC,CASSQQSASSYNEQFF
TRBV5-1,.,TRBJ1-6,.,TGCGCCAGCAGCCTCGACCCTTCCACACCCCTCCACTTT,CASSLDPSTPLHF
TRBV19,TRBD1,TRBJ2-5,.,TGTGCCAGTGGACAGGAGGAGACCCAGTACTTC,CASGQEETQYF
TRBV6-5,.,TRBJ1-2,.,TGTGCCAGCAGTTACGGCCAAGGGGTCTATGGCTACACCTTC,CASSYGQGVYGYTF
TRBV7-8,.,TRBJ2-2,.,TGTGCCAGCAGCCCATTCCGGGCCCCGAACACCGGGGAGCTGTTTTTT,CASSPFRAPNTGELFF
TRBV6-1,.,TRBJ2-2,.,TGTGCCAGCAGTATCAGGAGGGAGTTCACCGGGGAGCTGTTTTTT,CASSIRREFTGELFF
TRBV7-2,.,TRBJ1-2,once,TGTGCCAGCAGCTATAGCGGTAGGGCCGCCACCTTC,CASSYSGRAATF
TRBV7-2,.,TRBJ2-5,.,TGTGCCAGCAGCCCCCGGGACCTCCAAGAGACCCAGTACTTC,CASSPRDLQETQYF
TRBV5-5,.,TRBJ1-6,few,TGTGCCAGCAGCACTCGGACAGTTTCCAATTCACCCCTCCACTTT,CASSTRTVSNSPLHF
TRBV5-5,.,TRBJ1-6,.,TGTGCCAGCAGCTTGCGCGGGGATTCACCCCTCCACTTT,CASSLRGDSPLHF
TRBV30,TRBD1,TRBJ1-5,.,TGTGCCTGGAGTGCGCGACAGGGAAATTGGCCCCAGCATTTT,CAWSARQGNWPQHF
TRBV6-5,TRBD2,TRBJ2-3,once,TGTGCCAGCACCCAGACTAGCGGTCGCACAGATACGCAGTATTTT,CASTQTSGRTDTQYF
TRBV7-9,.,TRBJ1-1,.,TGTGCCAGCAGCTCGGGACTGGGAGAGACTTTCTTT,CASSSGLGETFF
TRBV9,TRBD1,TRBJ1-1,.,TGTGCCAGCAGCGACCTCAGGGGGCTGAACACTGAAGCTTTCTTT,CASSDLRGLNTEAFF
TRBV18,TRBD1,TRBJ1-1,once,TGTGCCAGCTCAACCGACAGGGGTTCAACTGAAGCTTTCTTT,CASSTDRGSTEAFF
TRBV2,TRBD2,TRBJ2-3,.,TGTGCCAGCAGCGGTTTTTTCGGACTAGCGGGATTGGAAGATACGCAGTATTTT,CASSGFFGLAGLEDTQYF
TRBV7-2,.,TRBJ2-7,.,TGTGCCAGCAGCTTAGTAGTACAGGGCGGGAAGCAGTACTTC,CASSLVVQGGKQYF
TRBV18,.,TRBJ1-1,once,TGTGCCAGCTCAGCCCCACGTAGGGGGTTAACTGAAGCTTTCTTT,CASSAPRRGLTEAFF
TRBV10-3,TRBD1,TRBJ2-7,.,TGTGCCATCAGTGAGTCGAGCCAGGGGGCTGGCGAGCAGTACTTC,CAISESSQGAGEQYF
TRBV2,.,TRBJ1-3,.,TGTGCCAGCCTTGGGCTGAAGGTCTCTGGAAACACCATATATTTT,CASLGLKVSGNTIYF
TRBV27,TRBD2,TRBJ2-1,.,TGTGCCAGCAGTTTATTCGGACTAGCGGAATTCTACAATGAGCAGTTCTTC,CASSLFGLAEFYNEQFF
TRBV5-1,TRBD1,TRBJ2-1,.,TGCGCCAGCAGCTTGTTGGGACAGATCTACAATGAGCAGTTCTTC,CASSLLGQIYNEQFF
TRBV7-2,.,TRBJ2-5,once,TGTGCCAGCAGCTTAGGACAGGTCGCTGGGAGAGAGACCCAGTACTTC,CASSLGQVAGRETQYF
TRBV15,TRBD1,TRBJ1-5,.,TGTGCCACCAGAGAGACAGGGACTGGGGGTAGCAATCAGCCCCAGCATTTT,CATRETGTGGSNQPQHF
TRBV6-5,.,TRBJ1-6,few,TGTGCCAGCCGTGCAAACGGTGATAATTCACCCCTCCACTTT,CASRANGDNSPLHF
TRBV6-1,.,TRBJ1-2,.,TGTGCCAGCACGCAGGTGCAGAATTCTTATTATGGCTACACCTTC,CASTQVQNSYYGYTF
TRBV5-8,TRBD2,TRBJ2-1,.,TGTGCCAGCAACAGCGGGATTGTCTACAATGAGCAGTTCTTC,CASNSGIVYNEQFF
TRBV13,.,TRBJ2-1,.,TGTGCCAGCAGCTTTGGGAGGAATGAGCAGTTCTTC,CASSFGRNEQFF
TRBV6-5,.,TRBJ1-1,.,TGTGCCAGCACTAAGAGGGGGGCGGCTTTCTTT,CASTKRGAAFF
TRBV18,.,TRBJ2-3,.,TGTGCCAGCTCACCTCGGCGGGGCCTCACAGATACGCAGTATTTT,CASSPRRGLTDTQYF
TRBV11-2,.,TRBJ2-5,.,TGTGCCAGCAGCTTAGGGGACCCCCAAGAGACCCAGTACTTC,CASSLGDPQETQYF
TRBV18,.,TRBJ1-1,.,TGTGCCAGCTCACCACCGAAGATGACAGGACTGTCAATGGGGAACACTGAAGCTTTCTTT,CASSPPKMTGLSMGNTEAFF
TRBV6-1,.,TRBJ2-1,.,TGTGCCAGCAGTGAATTGCGAATCAATGAGCAGTTCTTC,CASSELRINEQFF
TRBV6-5,TRBD1,TRBJ1-3,.,TGTGCCAGCAGCCGGACAGGGGATAGTAGAAACACCATATATTTT,CASSRTGDSRNTIYF
TRBV10-3,.,TRBJ2-7,few,TGTGCCATCAGTGAGGGGATGTACGAGCAGTACTTC,CAISEGMYEQYF
TRBV11-2,TRBD2,TRBJ2-7,once,TGTGCCGGGAGCGGGGGGGCATCCTACGAGCAGTACTTC,CAGSGGASYEQYF
TRBV15,.,TRBJ2-2,.,TGTGCCACCAGCTCTCCCCCCGCGAGTGGGGCGAACACCGGGGAGCTGTTTTTT,CATSSPPASGANTGELFF
TRBV19,TRBD1,TRBJ2-3,.,TGTGCCAGTACCTTGGACAGGGCCACAGATACGCAGTATTTT,CASTLDRATDTQYF
TRBV7-2,.,TRBJ2-2,.,TGTGCCAGCAGCTTAAGGGAGAACACCGGGGAGCTGTTTTTT,CASSLRENTGELFF
TRBV30,.,TRBJ1-1,.,TGTGCCTGGAGTGTACAGGTAATGAACACTGAAGCTTTCTTT,CAWSVQVMNTEAFF
TRBV7-9,TRBD1,TRBJ1-6,once,TGTGCCAGCAGCTTCCTAGACAGGGGACCTTTGTATAATTCACCCCTCCACTTT,CASSFLDRGPLYNSPLHF